The entry below describes one T cell receptor (beta chain). The sample belongs to a study of blood T cell repertoires in COVID-19. Across the whole study: T cells, B-cell-depleted T cells, or PBMCs supplied cDNA or gDNA.

Only in-frame clones appear in the TCRdb table, and some are missing; sequencing was by immunoSEQ multiplex PCR. Among about 74,000 clones listed, just over 85% were seen once. The sample consisted of peripheral blood. The receptor was derived from a woman of 80 years or more with active or convalescent COVID-19.

CDR3 nucleotide sequence: TGTGCCAGCAGTGAAGGGAGACAGCCCCAGCATTTT. The encoded protein is CASSEGRQPQHF. This rearrangement joins TRBV6-1 to TRBJ1-5, with no clear D. The CDR3 runs 12 residues. Trimming stripped 1 base from V and 7 bases from J, with 5 bases between. Germline V lookup: CDR1 MNHNS, CDR2 SASEGT.